What follows are 31 T cell receptor beta chains derived from one specimen sequenced in a study of regulatory T cells in long-lasting Graves disease. Time point noted: newly diagnosed GD, antithyroid drugs for less than 3 months. The TCR library was made from RNA that had been extracted from PBMCs in TRIzol. For TCR beta, libraries came from iRepertoire HTBI primers and Arm-PCR of CDR3 regions. TCRdb analysed the multiplex PCR reads with MiXCR anew, one entry per CDR3 protein. The data show about 620,000 distinct CDR3 sequences, 16% seen once. These sequences were also reported in another study, on T cells in Graves' hyperthyroidism and ophthalmopathy.

This specimen was peripheral blood mononuclear cells (PBMCs), taken at new diagnosis, from a patient treated with antithyroid drugs. Receptors originate from a woman in her twenties or thirties with Graves disease.

The V gene is TRBV20-1, the J gene TRBJ2-7, with 9 bases matching TRBD2. This CDR3 has 15 amino acids. Germline CDR1 DFQATT, CDR2 SNEGSKA (reference sequence). J gave up 7 bases and V 1 base, and 11 bases lay outside the gene matches. The CDR3 loop reads CSARVPSGIWAEQYF. In DNA form, the CDR3 reads TGCAGTGCTAGAGTCCCTAGCGGGATTTGGGCAGAGCAGTACTTC.

This clonotype was detected ten times or more. The chain combines TRBV12-3 or TRBV12-4 with TRBJ2-3; D unclear. The V end lost 5 bases, the J end lost 7 bases, and 13 bases lay between the germline ends. There are 13 residues in the CDR3. As DNA, the CDR3 is TGTGCCAGCAGTCCCCGCGACTTAAATACGCAGTATTTT. Its translation is CASSPRDLNTQYF.

V gene TRBV28 combines with J gene TRBJ2-3; 10 bases align to TRBD1. The CDR3 totals 15 residues. The V gene end was trimmed by 5 bases and the J gene end by 5 bases; junction bases not matched to a gene: 7. Germline lookup yields CDR1 MDHEN and CDR2 SYDVKM. CDR3 region: CASSPGTGVRDTQYF. CDR3 coding DNA: TGTGCCAGCAGTCCAGGGACAGGGGTGAGAGATACGCAGTATTTT.

This chain connects TRBV4-1 to TRBJ2-3; D not certain. V gave up 1 base and J gave up 1 base, with 12 bases separating them. The CDR3 consists of 16 residues. CDR1 and CDR2 from the germline V gene are MGHRA and YSYEKL. The CDR3 loop is CASSQVLDPRTDTQYF. In DNA, the CDR3 is TGCGCCAGCAGCCAAGTCCTAGATCCTCGCACAGATACGCAGTATTTT.

This clonotype has just a few counts. The rearrangement joins TRBV20-1 to TRBJ1-1; 10 bases match TRBD1. This CDR3 has 14 residues. The V segment lost 2 bases and the J segment 6 bases; nucleotides outside the gene matches: 6. Per the germline V gene, CDR1 is DFQATT and CDR2 is SNEGSKA (reference sequence). Here the CDR3 reads CSARPGTGASEAFF. CDR3 coding DNA: TGCAGTGCTAGACCCGGGACAGGGGCGTCTGAAGCTTTCTTT.

This clonotype occurred many times. The V and J genes are TRBV2 and TRBJ1-6; tentative D call: TRBD1 (6 bases). V was cut by 6 bases and J by 10 bases, with 19 bases left in between. This CDR3 region has 15 residues. Germline-derived CDR1 and CDR2 are SNHLY and FYNNEI. The CDR3 DNA reads TGTGCCAGCAGGGGAACAGGGCAAGACAGGTCACCCCTCCACTTT. Translation: CASRGTGQDRSPLHF.

This clonotype was recorded at least ten times. One end of the junction fails to match germline, which may point to a read error. The CDR3 loop reads CASSHATGTGGRF. CDR3 sequence (DNA): TGCGCCAGCAGCCACGCTACCGGGACAGGGGGGAGGTTT. The chain links TRBV4-1 to TRBJ1-4; 11 nucleotides agree with TRBD1. This CDR3 contains 13 residues. From germline, CDR1 is MGHRA and CDR2 YSYEKL.

This clonotype has ten or more counts. This sequence joins TRBV11-2 and TRBJ2-5; possibly TRBD1 or TRBD2 for D (5 bases each). Germline CDR1 is SGHAT and CDR2 is FQNNGV. V was trimmed by 5 bases and J by 2 bases, leaving 18 bases between them. The CDR3 runs 16 residues. The CDR3 sequence: CASSPSGRADQETQYF. The CDR3 bases are TGTGCCAGCAGCCCGTCGGGGCGTGCCGATCAAGAGACCCAGTACTTC.

This clonotype was found a few times. This chain connects TRBV12-3 or TRBV12-4 to TRBJ2-7; 11 nucleotides align to TRBD2. The CDR3 totals 16 residues. V was clipped by 7 bases and J by 0 bases; unmatched bases: 8. The CDR3: CASTRGGLAGSYEQYF. Here the CDR3 DNA reads TGTGCCAGCACCCGAGGAGGACTAGCGGGCTCCTACGAGCAGTACTTC.

CDR3 coding DNA: TGTGCCAGCAGTTTCCCGGGGGACAGTTGGAATGAGCAGTTCTTC. Its translation: CASSFPGDSWNEQFF. The chain links TRBV28 to TRBJ2-1; possible D gene TRBD1, 7 bases. CDR3 length equals 15 residues. Trimming shortened V by 3 bases and J by 7 bases, and 16 bases separated the two germline ends. Germline V gene lookup returns CDR1 MDHEN and CDR2 SYDVKM. Full variable domain (outside the CDR3, taken from reference TRBV28 and TRBJ2-1): DVKVTQSSRYLVKRTGEKVFLECVQDMDHENMFWYRQDPGLGLRLIYFSYDVKMKEKGDIPEGYSVSREKKERFSLILESASTNQTSMYLCASSFPGDSWNEQFFGPGTRLTVL.

This clonotype was counted many times. The chain uses TRBV6-1 and TRBJ2-7; TRBD1 or TRBD2 may be the D gene (7 bases each). The CDR3 covers 15 residues. Germline V gene data show CDR1 as MNHNS and CDR2 as SASEGT. The V and J ends lost 7 bases and 5 bases respectively, with 21 bases between them. The CDR3 spells CASTQGGRVRNEQYF. CDR3 nucleotide sequence: TGTGCCAGCACCCAGGGGGGGCGGGTTCGGAACGAGCAGTACTTC.

This clonotype was picked up a small number of times. V and J are TRBV5-1 and TRBJ2-2; the D is unclear. This CDR3 has 15 residues. Trimming removed 1 base from V and 0 bases from J, with 7 bases in between. Germline lookup yields CDR1 SGHRS and CDR2 YFSETQ. CDR3 bases: TGCGCCAGCAGCTTGTTTCCCGCGAACACCGGGGAGCTGTTTTTT. This gives the protein CASSLFPANTGELFF.

This chain connects TRBV18 to TRBJ2-3, with a possible D match to TRBD2 (5 bases). The CDR3 contains 13 residues. The V gene's germline CDR1 is KGHSH and CDR2 LQKENI. Trimming removed 2 bases from V and 5 bases from J, with 8 bases in between. The CDR3 DNA is TGTGCCAGCTCACCAGGACTCGGAGATACGCAGTATTTT. The encoded protein is CASSPGLGDTQYF.

This clonotype has ten or more counts. The chain employs TRBV6-2 or TRBV6-3 and TRBJ2-5; D may be TRBD2 (6 bases). Trimming left V 5 bases short and J 7 bases short, with 17 bases between. The CDR3 contains 14 residues. CDR1 is MNHEY and CDR2 is SVGEGT in the germline V gene. DNA for the CDR3: TGTGCCAGCAGTGAAGTCGGGGGAGGAGGGACCCAGTACTTC. It encodes CASSEVGGGGTQYF.

This clonotype appeared many times. The chain joins TRBV28 to TRBJ2-7; 11 positions agree with TRBD1. This CDR3 region has 15 residues. Germline lookup yields CDR1 MDHEN and CDR2 SYDVKM. Trimming at V came to 6 bases and at J to 3 bases, leaving 7 bases not matched to a gene. DNA for the CDR3: TGTGCCAGCAGCCACACCGGGACAGGGGGCTACGAGCAGTACTTC. The encoded protein is CASSHTGTGGYEQYF.

This clonotype has a count of ten or more. The chain uses TRBV7-6 and TRBJ2-1; D could derive from TRBD1 or TRBD2 (6 bases each). Trimming removed 5 bases at V and 1 base at J, with 21 bases between. The CDR3 is made up of 18 amino acids. From germline, CDR1 is SGHVS and CDR2 FNYEAQ. The CDR3 sequence is CASSVAQGTAMSYNEQFF. DNA for the CDR3: TGTGCCAGCAGCGTGGCCCAGGGGACTGCAATGTCCTACAATGAGCAGTTCTTC.

This chain connects TRBV14 to TRBJ2-3; TRBD2 matches at 11 bases. The germline V gene encodes CDR1 SGHDN and CDR2 FVKESK. This CDR3 contains 18 residues. Unmatched junction bases numbered 7, after V lost 0 bases and J lost 2 bases. As DNA, the CDR3 is TGTGCCAGCAGCCAAGACCGCCGGACTAGCGGGTTCACAGATACGCAGTATTTT. Its protein is CASSQDRRTSGFTDTQYF.

This chain links TRBV6-5 with TRBJ2-5, with 11 bases fitting TRBD1. The CDR3 totals 14 residues. The germline CDR1 and CDR2 sequences are MNHEY and SVGAGI. The junction had 5 bases not matched to a gene; V was cut back by 4 bases and J by 7 bases. The CDR3 DNA sequence: TGTGCCAGCAGTTGGGACAGGGGGAGGGGGACCCAGTACTTC. Protein: CASSWDRGRGTQYF.

The V call is TRBV19, the J call TRBJ2-5; D is perhaps TRBD1 (7 bases). The CDR3 is 17 residues long. Germline V CDR1 and CDR2: LNHDA, SQIVND (reference sequence). The V and J ends lost 8 bases and 5 bases respectively, with 27 bases between them. CDR3 sequence reads: CASGVTPFAGGQETQYF. The DNA of the CDR3 is TGTGCCAGTGGAGTTACCCCTTTCGCAGGGGGGCAGGAGACCCAGTACTTC.

This clonotype was detected many times. The J gene is TRBJ2-1, the V gene TRBV6-1; D unresolved. The germline gives CDR1 MNHNS, CDR2 SASEGT. CDR3 length: 11 amino acids. Trimming took 0 bases from V and 10 from J, leaving 4 bases between them. The CDR3 DNA reads TGTGCCAGCAGTGAAGCGAGCGAGCAGTTCTTC. Translation gives CASSEASEQFF.

This clonotype was observed at least ten times. The chain is built from TRBV12-3 or TRBV12-4 and TRBJ2-6; D uncertain. The CDR3 runs 14 residues. Trimming shortened V by 2 bases and J by 0 bases, and 2 bases separated the two germline ends. The CDR3 region is CASSLTSGANVLTF. The CDR3, as DNA: TGTGCCAGCAGTTTAACCTCTGGGGCCAACGTCCTGACTTTC.

This clonotype was observed many times. The V call is TRBV5-1, the J call TRBJ2-7; 7 bases align to TRBD1. The CDR3 has 15 residues. In germline, CDR1 is SGHRS, CDR2 YFSETQ. After removal of 5 bases from V and 1 base from J, the junction contained 9 bases not matched to a gene. CDR3 nucleotide sequence: TGCGCCAGCAGGTCCGGGACAGCCTCATCCTACGAGCAGTACTTC. Residues: CASRSGTASSYEQYF.

In its sample, this clonotype was seen many times. The chain combines TRBV29-1 with TRBJ1-1; D gene uncertain. From germline, CDR1 is SQVTM and CDR2 ANQGSEA. V gave up 6 bases and J gave up 4 bases, with 9 bases separating them. This CDR3 has 11 amino acids. Here the CDR3 reads CSVLILTEAFF. The CDR3 nucleotides read TGCAGCGTCCTAATTCTCACTGAAGCTTTCTTT.

This clonotype has at least ten counts. V is TRBV11-2 and J is TRBJ2-7; D is unresolved. Per the germline V gene, CDR1 is SGHAT and CDR2 is FQNNGV. The CDR3 is made up of 12 amino acids. V was shortened by 5 bases and J by 7 bases, with 12 bases between the two germline ends. In DNA, the CDR3 is TGTGCCAGCAGCGCCGGAATAGGGGAGCAGTACTTC. It codes for CASSAGIGEQYF.

This clonotype appeared many times. The chain carries TRBV12-3 or TRBV12-4 and TRBJ2-7; TRBD1 is a possible D gene (6 bases). There are 13 residues in the CDR3. V was cut by 7 bases and J by 9 bases, with 19 bases left in between. The CDR3 DNA is TGTGCCAGCAAAAAACAGAACAGGGTGGGGCAGTACTTC. The encoded protein is CASKKQNRVGQYF.

This clonotype showed up just a few times. The rearrangement links TRBV28 to TRBJ1-5, with unresolved D. The germline V and J ends were trimmed by 5 bases and 7 bases, with 15 bases remaining between them. The CDR3 runs 14 residues. Germline CDR1 is MDHEN and CDR2 is SYDVKM. This CDR3 reads CASSTHGRTQPQHF. DNA for the CDR3: TGTGCCAGCAGTACCCACGGGAGAACCCAGCCCCAGCATTTT.

The CDR3 spells CSAIEPGLLETQYF. CDR3 coding DNA: TGCAGTGCTATAGAACCGGGACTTCTAGAGACCCAGTACTTC. The chain combines TRBV20-1 with TRBJ2-5, with TRBD2 as a possible D gene (6 bases). The CDR3 is 14 residues long. Trimming shortened V by 4 bases and J by 4 bases, and 16 bases separated the two germline ends. Germline CDR1 DFQATT, CDR2 SNEGSKA (reference sequence).

The V and J genes are TRBV18 and TRBJ2-1; the match to TRBD1 covers 10 bases. V gave up 6 bases and J gave up 7 bases; unmatched junction bases: 12. Looked up from germline, CDR1 is KGHSH and CDR2 is LQKENI. There are 16 residues in the CDR3. The CDR3 DNA sequence: TGTGCCAGCTCTCGGGACAGGGGAGAATTGTGGAATGAGCAGTTCTTC. This codes for CASSRDRGELWNEQFF. Looking up the rest from reference TRBV18 and TRBJ2-1 gives the full variable domain: NAGVMQNPRHLVRRRGQEARLRCSPMKGHSHVYWYRQLPEEGLKFMVYLQKENIIDESGMPKERFSAEFPKEGPSILRIQQVVRGDSAAYFCASSRDRGELWNEQFFGPGTRLTVL.

This clonotype was detected many times. This chain links TRBV5-1 with TRBJ2-2; D is possibly TRBD1 (6 bases). V lost 4 bases, J lost 4 bases, and 14 bases lay in between. From germline, CDR1 is SGHRS and CDR2 YFSETQ. The CDR3 is 15 residues long. The CDR3 loop is CASSTRTGSTGELFF. The CDR3 DNA follows: TGCGCCAGCAGCACAAGAACAGGGTCCACCGGGGAGCTGTTTTTT.

This chain uses TRBV5-1 with TRBJ2-7, with D perhaps assigned TRBD1 or TRBD2 (5 bases each). V lost 4 bases and J 2 bases, leaving 13 bases between the germline ends. In germline, CDR1 is SGHRS, CDR2 YFSETQ. This CDR3 spans 14 amino acids. In DNA form, the CDR3 reads TGCGCCAGCAGCCCGGGACCTACCGCCTACGAGCAGTACTTC. It yields the protein CASSPGPTAYEQYF.

This rearrangement joins TRBV18 to TRBJ2-4, with a weak D call TRBD2 (5 bases). CDR3 size: 15 residues. Trimming removed 3 bases at V and 0 bases at J, with 9 bases between. Germline V gives CDR1 KGHSH, CDR2 LQKENI. CDR3 in DNA: TGTGCCAGCTCACCGGACGGACTAGCCAAAAACATTCAGTACTTC. Protein: CASSPDGLAKNIQYF.